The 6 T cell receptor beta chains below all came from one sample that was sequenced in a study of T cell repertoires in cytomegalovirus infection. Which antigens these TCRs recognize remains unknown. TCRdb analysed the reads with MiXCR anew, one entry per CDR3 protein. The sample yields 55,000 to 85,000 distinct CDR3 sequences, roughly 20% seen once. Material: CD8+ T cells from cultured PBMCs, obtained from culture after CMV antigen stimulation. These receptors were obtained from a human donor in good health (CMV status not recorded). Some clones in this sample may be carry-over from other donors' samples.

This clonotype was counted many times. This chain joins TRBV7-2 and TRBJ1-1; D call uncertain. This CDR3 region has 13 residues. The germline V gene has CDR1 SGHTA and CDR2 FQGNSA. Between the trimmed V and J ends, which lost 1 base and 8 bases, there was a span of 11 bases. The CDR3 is CASSLVVGQEAFF. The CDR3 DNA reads TGTGCCAGCAGCTTAGTGGTCGGTCAGGAAGCTTTCTTT.

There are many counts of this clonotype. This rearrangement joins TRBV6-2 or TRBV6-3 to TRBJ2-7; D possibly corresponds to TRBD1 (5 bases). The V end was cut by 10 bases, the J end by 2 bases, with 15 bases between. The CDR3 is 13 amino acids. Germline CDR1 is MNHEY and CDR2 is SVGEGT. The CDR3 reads CATSVGQTYEQYF. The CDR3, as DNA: TGTGCCACATCTGTTGGACAAACCTACGAGCAGTACTTC.

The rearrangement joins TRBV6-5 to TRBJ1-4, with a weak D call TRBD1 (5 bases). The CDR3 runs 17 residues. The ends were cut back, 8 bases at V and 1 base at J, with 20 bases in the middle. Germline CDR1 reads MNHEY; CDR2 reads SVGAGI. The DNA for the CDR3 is TGTGCCAGCGGTTGGGGCATCCTCGGAGGAACTAATGAAAAACTGTTTTTT. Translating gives CASGWGILGGTNEKLFF.

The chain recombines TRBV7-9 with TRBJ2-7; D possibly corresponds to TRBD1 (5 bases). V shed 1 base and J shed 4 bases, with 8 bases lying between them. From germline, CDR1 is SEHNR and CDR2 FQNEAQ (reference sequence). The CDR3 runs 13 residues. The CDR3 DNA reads TGTGCCAGCAGCTTAGAAGGGGTGTACGAGCAGTACTTC. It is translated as CASSLEGVYEQYF.

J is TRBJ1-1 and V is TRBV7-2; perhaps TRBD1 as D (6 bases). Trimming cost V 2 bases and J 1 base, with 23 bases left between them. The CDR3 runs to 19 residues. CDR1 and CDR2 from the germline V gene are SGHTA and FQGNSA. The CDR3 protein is CASSLPTFDRFSGNTEAFF. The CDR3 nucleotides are TGTGCCAGCAGCTTACCCACCTTTGACAGGTTCTCCGGGAACACTGAAGCTTTCTTT.

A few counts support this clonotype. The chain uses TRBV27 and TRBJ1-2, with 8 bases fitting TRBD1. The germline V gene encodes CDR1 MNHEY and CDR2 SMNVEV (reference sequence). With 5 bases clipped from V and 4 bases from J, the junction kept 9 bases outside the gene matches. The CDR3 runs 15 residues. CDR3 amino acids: CASSNLQGDFYGYTF. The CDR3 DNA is TGTGCCAGCAGTAACCTACAGGGGGATTTCTATGGCTACACCTTC.